Listed here is a single TCR beta chain. In the authors' workflow: Estimates of nucleated cell counts were drawn from the amplification of reference gene primers. Sequencing used immunoSEQ multiplex PCR; TCRdb keeps in-frame clones, though not all of them. That table furnishes V, J and clone size, whereas the DNA furnished D and trimming. Among approximately 360,000 clones, nearly 90% were seen once, and the ten largest hold 6% to 7.5%. This sample is drawn from a study of blood T cell repertoires in COVID-19. Study-level information: Specimens from acute and convalescent COVID-19 originated in the United States, Italy and Spain. Nucleic acid was either cDNA or gDNA, and it came from T cells, B-cell-depleted T cells, or PBMCs.

This CDR3 has 16 residues. V shed 3 bases and J 2 bases; nucleotides not matched to a gene: 7. Germline-derived CDR1 and CDR2 are SGHTA and FQGTGA. Sequenced sample: peripheral blood. The J gene is TRBJ2-1, the V gene TRBV7-3; TRBD2 aligns across 7 bases. The origin of this receptor is a man aged 18 to 30 with active or convalescent COVID-19. The CDR3 bases are TGTGCCAGCAGCTTGGCTAGCGGTCAACCCTACAATGAGCAGTTCTTC. The encoded protein is CASSLASGQPYNEQFF.